In its sample, the clone carrying this TCR beta chain was seen a few times. The antigen remains undetermined. The CDR3 regions of TCR beta were amplified from RNA transcripts. A set of HTBI primers served as the primers for a first-round RT-PCR of the TCR CDR3. Using its own MiXCR run on the multiplex PCR reads, TCRdb lists one record per CDR3 protein. The sample records around 600,000 distinct CDR3 sequences, 13% to 15% being singletons. The data stem from a study of T cells in Graves' hyperthyroidism and ophthalmopathy. General observations from the study: Ophthalmopathy was predicted by the model a median of approximately six months ahead of onset.

At least 3 on the Clinical Activity Score was recorded for ophthalmopathy patients, who also had NOSPECS grade at least 4 and duration under 3 months. Each diagnosis was grounded in clinical symptoms, serum thyroxine and TRAb, thyroid ultrasound, and orbital computed tomography. Trimming left V 3 bases short and J 4 bases short, with 16 bases between. The CDR3 sequence is 15 residues long. Looked up from germline, CDR1 is SGDLS and CDR2 is YYNGEE. The sequence was collected from a woman between 45 and 60 years old with Graves' ophthalmopathy. The J gene is TRBJ1-2, the V gene TRBV9, with D uncertain. Sequencing input: blood. Here the CDR3 reads CASSAPGTRGYGYTF. The CDR3 DNA follows: TGTGCCAGCAGCGCCCCCGGAACCCGCGGCTATGGCTACACCTTC. The variable domain in full, completed from reference TRBV9 and TRBJ1-2, reads DSGVTQTPKHLITATGQRVTLRCSPRSGDLSVYWYQQSLDQGLQFLIQYYNGEERAKGNILERFSAQQFPDLHSELNLSSLELGDSALYFCASSAPGTRGYGYTFGSGTRLTVV.